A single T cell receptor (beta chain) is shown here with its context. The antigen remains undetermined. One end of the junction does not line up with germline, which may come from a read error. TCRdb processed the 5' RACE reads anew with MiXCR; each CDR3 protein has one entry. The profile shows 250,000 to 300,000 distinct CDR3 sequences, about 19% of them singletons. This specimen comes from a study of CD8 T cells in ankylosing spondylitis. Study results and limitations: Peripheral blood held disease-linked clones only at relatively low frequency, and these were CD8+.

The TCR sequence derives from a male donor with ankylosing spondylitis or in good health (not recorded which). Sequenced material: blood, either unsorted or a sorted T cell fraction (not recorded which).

This chain's CDR3 is CCASIPRTSGRTDTQYF. The CDR3 DNA sequence: TGCTGTGCTAGTATACCTAGGACTAGCGGGAGGACAGATACGCAGTATTTT. The V and J genes are TRBV20-1 and TRBJ2-3; 14 bases are a match to TRBD2. The CDR3 spans 17 residues. The germline gives CDR1 DFQATT, CDR2 SNEGSKA (reference sequence).